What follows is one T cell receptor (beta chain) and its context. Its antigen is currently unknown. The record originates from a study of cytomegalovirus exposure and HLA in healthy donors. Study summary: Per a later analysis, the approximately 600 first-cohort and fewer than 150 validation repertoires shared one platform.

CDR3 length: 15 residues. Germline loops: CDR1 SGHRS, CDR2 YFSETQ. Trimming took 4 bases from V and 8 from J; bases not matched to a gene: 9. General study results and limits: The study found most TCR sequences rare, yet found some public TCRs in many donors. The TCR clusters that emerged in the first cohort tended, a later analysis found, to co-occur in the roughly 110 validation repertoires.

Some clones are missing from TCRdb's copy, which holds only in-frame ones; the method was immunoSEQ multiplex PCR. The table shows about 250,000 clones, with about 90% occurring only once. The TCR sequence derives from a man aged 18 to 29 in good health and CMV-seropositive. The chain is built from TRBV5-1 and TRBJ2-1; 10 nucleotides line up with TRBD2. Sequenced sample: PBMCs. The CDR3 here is CASSASSGSGYEQFF. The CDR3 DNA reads TGCGCCAGCAGCGCCTCTAGCGGGAGTGGCTATGAGCAGTTCTTC.